The sequence of this T cell receptor (beta chain) was determined in a study of CD8 T cells in Susac syndrome. Trimming left V 6 bases short and J 4 bases short, with 10 bases between. This CDR3 spans 12 amino acids. Sequencing of TCR beta, carried out with a high-throughput approach, was applied to CD8+ and CD4+ T cells from the blood. Each multiple sclerosis control was a treatment-naive patient with relapsing-remitting disease that was either stable or active. The CD8+ and CD4+ T cells were isolated magnetically using a negative isolation approach, whereas the TEMRA cells were enriched by FACS. Reverse transcription used roughly 0.45 to 1 ug RNA and random hexamers. immunoSEQ multiplex PCR amplified TCR beta CDR3 across 54 Vbeta, 13 Jbeta. One entry per CDR3 protein, called by TCRdb with MiXCR from the immunoSEQ multiplex PCR reads. The repertoire has approximately 68,000 distinct CDR3 sequences, roughly 94% of them found once; the top ten carry roughly 0.39%.

The sample consisted of CD8+ T cells from PBMCs. This TCR was recovered from a human donor with multiple sclerosis. The rearrangement links TRBV12-3 or TRBV12-4 to TRBJ2-7; TRBD1 is a possible D gene (6 bases). This CDR3 is CASSRDRYEQYF. In DNA form, the CDR3 reads TGTGCCAGCAGCCGCGACAGGTACGAGCAGTACTTC.